The 10 T cell receptor beta chains presented below share a single source sample, sequenced in a study of identical twins. TCRdb processed the 5' RACE reads anew with MiXCR; each CDR3 protein has one entry. In the table there are hundreds of thousands of distinct CDR3 sequences, more than 6.5% of which are singletons. A further study also used this sample, focusing on yellow fever vaccine responses in identical twins.

The sample consisted of PBMCs. The receptors were sampled from a young woman in good health.

V usage is TRBV7-9 and J usage is TRBJ2-7, with a weak D call TRBD1 (6 bases). Looked up from germline, CDR1 is SEHNR and CDR2 is FQNEAQ (reference sequence). The CDR3 length is 14 residues. V was cut by 5 bases and J by 2 bases, with 13 bases left in between. CDR3 sequence: CASSQRQVPYEQYF. In DNA, the CDR3 is TGTGCCAGCAGCCAGAGACAGGTACCCTACGAGCAGTACTTC.

In this sample, this clonotype turned up a few times. CDR3 protein: CASSQEEVGGLAETQYF. CDR3 nucleotide sequence: TGTGCCAGCAGCCAAGAAGAAGTGGGGGGGCTTGCAGAGACCCAGTACTTC. The V call is TRBV3-1, the J call TRBJ2-5, with D tentatively TRBD2 (7 bases). V lost 0 bases and J 4 bases, leaving 18 bases between the germline ends. Germline V CDR1 and CDR2: LGHDT, YNNKEL (reference sequence). The CDR3 length is 17 residues.

This clonotype was counted a few times. The genes are TRBV12-3 or TRBV12-4 and TRBJ1-1; 7 nucleotides match TRBD1. V shed 6 bases, J shed 1 base, and the junction held 5 bases outside the gene matches. The CDR3 runs to 14 residues. The chain's CDR3 is CASRQTGQNTEAFF. CDR3 bases: TGTGCCAGCAGGCAGACAGGGCAGAACACTGAAGCTTTCTTT.

This clonotype was picked up many times. The genes are TRBV6-2 or TRBV6-3 and TRBJ2-5, with unresolved D. Trimming shortened V by 6 bases and J by 4 bases, and 6 bases separated the two germline ends. Germline assignment: CDR1 MNHEY and CDR2 SVGEGT. CDR3 length equals 11 residues. The CDR3 here is CASSRRETQYF. CDR3 bases: TGTGCCAGCAGCCGTAGAGAGACCCAGTACTTC.

This clonotype was detected a few times. J is TRBJ2-3 and V is TRBV24-1, with 11 bases matching TRBD2. Germline CDR1 is KGHDR and CDR2 is SFDVKD. J gave up 0 bases and V 3 bases, and 4 bases lay outside the gene matches. The CDR3 contains 17 residues. The CDR3 DNA follows: TGTGCCACCAGTGATGCGGGACTAGCGGCGAGCACAGATACGCAGTATTTT. It specifies CATSDAGLAASTDTQYF.

This clonotype was recorded a few times. This chain joins TRBV20-1 and TRBJ2-4; D is unresolved. The CDR3 spans 14 residues. Germline V lookup: CDR1 DFQATT, CDR2 SNEGSKA (reference sequence). V lost 0 bases and J 5 bases, leaving 11 bases between the germline ends. The CDR3 region has the DNA TGCAGTGCTAGAGATCGGGTCCTACAAAACATTCAGTACTTC. Its translation: CSARDRVLQNIQYF.

The chain uses TRBV10-3 and TRBJ1-1; TRBD1 matches 7 bases. Germline-derived CDR1 and CDR2 are ENHRY and SYGVKD. The CDR3 has 17 amino acids. The junction had 13 bases not matched to a gene; V was cut back by 4 bases and J by 2 bases. Written as DNA, the CDR3 is TGTGCCATCAGTGGAGGGACAGCAAATACAAAAAACACTGAAGCTTTCTTT. Protein product: CAISGGTANTKNTEAFF.

This clonotype was seen repeatedly, ten times or more. As DNA, the CDR3 is TGTGCCACATTAGCGGGAGGGATGAACACCGGGGAGCTGTTTTTT. Translated: CATLAGGMNTGELFF. The V gene is TRBV6-5, the J gene TRBJ2-2; 11 nucleotides match TRBD2. Germline V gives CDR1 MNHEY, CDR2 SVGAGI. V lost 10 bases, J lost 1 base, and 5 bases stayed unmatched. The CDR3 has 15 residues.

A few counts support this clonotype. This chain uses TRBV20-1 with TRBJ2-3; maybe TRBD2 (7 bases). V was shortened by 3 bases and J by 1 base, with 17 bases between the two germline ends. The CDR3 totals 16 residues. From germline, CDR1 is DFQATT and CDR2 SNEGSKA (reference sequence). CDR3: CSASGPGGRGTDTQYF. The CDR3 DNA reads as TGCAGTGCTAGTGGGCCCGGGGGGCGTGGCACAGATACGCAGTATTTT.

This rearrangement joins TRBV20-1 to TRBJ2-1; the D is unclear. The V end was cut by 0 bases, the J end by 4 bases, with 19 bases between. The CDR3 contains 17 residues. CDR1 DFQATT and CDR2 SNEGSKA come from the germline V gene (reference sequence). CDR3 sequence: CSARDPLLPIIYNEQFF. In DNA form, the CDR3 reads TGCAGTGCTAGAGATCCCCTACTACCTATCATTTACAATGAGCAGTTCTTC.